These 30 T cell receptor beta chains came from one sample sequenced in a study of blood T cell repertoires in COVID-19. Repertoires were generated with immunoSEQ multiplex PCR, while TCRdb's copy carries only in-frame clones and drops some. The sample holds 100,000 to 150,000 clones; approximately 89% are singletons and the top ten take under 13%. The sample comprised peripheral blood. These receptors all stem from a man between 50 and 59 years old with acute or convalescent COVID-19.

Written as DNA, the CDR3 is TGTGCCAGCAGCCCTATGCGAATACTCGTCTACACTGAAGCTTTCTTT. Residues: CASSPMRILVYTEAFF. The chain combines TRBV2 with TRBJ1-1; D is unresolved. Trimming took 6 bases from V and 3 from J, leaving 20 bases between them. The CDR3 length is 16 residues. CDR1 and CDR2 from the germline V gene are SNHLY and FYNNEI. Complete variable domain (other parts from reference TRBV2 and TRBJ1-1): EPEVTQTPSHQVTQMGQEVILRCVPISNHLYFYWYRQILGQKVEFLVSFYNNEISEKSEIFDDQFSVERPDGSNFTLKIRSTKLEDSAMYFCASSPMRILVYTEAFFGQGTRLTVV.

This rearrangement joins TRBV27 to TRBJ2-5; tentative D call: TRBD1 (7 bases). CDR3 size: 17 residues. Germline V gene sequence: CDR1 MNHEY, CDR2 SMNVEV (reference sequence). V was trimmed by 2 bases and J by 2 bases, leaving 18 bases between them. The CDR3 reads CASSLRQGDSLQETQYF. CDR3 nucleotides: TGTGCCAGCAGTTTAAGGCAGGGGGACTCCTTACAAGAGACCCAGTACTTC.

CDR3 in amino acids: CASSWRLAGIGETQYF. CDR3 nucleotides: TGTGCCAGCAGCTGGCGACTAGCGGGTATAGGGGAGACCCAGTACTTC. The V gene is TRBV11-2, the J gene TRBJ2-5, with 10 bases lining up with TRBD2. J gave up 5 bases and V 4 bases, and 10 bases lay outside the gene matches. Germline V gene sequence: CDR1 SGHAT, CDR2 FQNNGV. The length of the CDR3 is 16 residues.

This chain joins TRBV15 and TRBJ2-7; 11 nucleotides align to TRBD1. CDR1 LNHNV and CDR2 YYDKDF come from the germline V gene (reference sequence). This CDR3 is 15 amino acids long. V lost 9 bases, J lost 7 bases, and 14 bases stayed unmatched. Here the CDR3 DNA reads TGTGCCACTACGGACCAGAGGACAGGGGGCCGGGAGCAGTACTTC. This gives the protein CATTDQRTGGREQYF.

This chain links TRBV9 with TRBJ1-1; D is possibly TRBD1 (6 bases). V was trimmed by 4 bases and J by 1 base, leaving 14 bases between them. CDR1 is SGDLS and CDR2 is YYNGEE in the germline V gene. The CDR3 covers 15 residues. The CDR3 here is CASSPPRGGNTEAFF. The CDR3 DNA is TGTGCCAGCAGCCCGCCTAGGGGGGGGAACACTGAAGCTTTCTTT.

V usage is TRBV25-1 and J usage is TRBJ1-1; D may be TRBD1 (5 bases). Looked up from germline, CDR1 is MGHDK and CDR2 is SYGVNS. Trimming removed 8 bases from V and 2 bases from J, with 15 bases in between. The CDR3 sequence is 14 residues long. The CDR3, as DNA: TGTGCCAGCGGGGGGTCTGGGACCAACACTGAAGCTTTCTTT. Its protein product is CASGGSGTNTEAFF.

This clone was seen a single time. The CDR3, as DNA: TGTGCCAGCAGCTCATGGGACAGGGGAAGCAATCAGCCCCAGCATTTT. As protein: CASSSWDRGSNQPQHF. The chain recombines TRBV5-8 with TRBJ1-5; 10 bases agree with TRBD1. Trimming cost V 3 bases and J 1 base; bases outside gene matches: 4. There are 16 residues in the CDR3. Germline CDR1 is SGHTS and CDR2 is YDEGEE.

The CDR3 region is CASSPPSGQGWPLDYGYTF. DNA for the CDR3: TGTGCCAGCAGCCCCCCTTCAGGACAGGGATGGCCTTTGGACTATGGCTACACCTTC. The V and J genes are TRBV3-1 (or the pseudogene TRBV3-2) and TRBJ1-2, with TRBD1 matching 8 bases. The V gene's germline CDR1 is LGHDT and CDR2 YNNKEL (reference sequence). With 4 bases clipped from V and 3 bases from J, the junction kept 19 bases outside the gene matches. The length of the CDR3 is 19 residues.

The chain couples TRBV2 to TRBJ1-2; 9 nucleotides line up with TRBD1. The CDR3 is made up of 16 amino acids. Germline lookup yields CDR1 SNHLY and CDR2 FYNNEI. With 6 bases clipped from V and 8 bases from J, the junction kept 16 bases outside the gene matches. In DNA form, the CDR3 reads TGTGCCAGCAGCTCCGAGGGACAGGGTCCCTTTGTCGGCTACACCTTC. Translated: CASSSEGQGPFVGYTF.

In DNA, the CDR3 is TGCAGCGTTGGGGAACAGGGTTCTGAAGCTTTCTTT. This translates into CSVGEQGSEAFF. The chain is built from TRBV29-1 and TRBJ1-1; TRBD1 might be the D (6 bases). Germline V gene lookup returns CDR1 SQVTM and CDR2 ANQGSEA. V was cut by 4 bases and J by 6 bases, with 12 bases left in between. CDR3 length: 12 residues.

This chain connects TRBV6-5 to TRBJ2-6, with D unresolved. Germline V CDR1 and CDR2: MNHEY, SVGAGI. The V gene lost 7 bases and the J gene lost 0 bases, with 10 bases spanning the gap. CDR3 size: 15 residues. The CDR3 coding sequence is TGTGCCAGCACCCTTTTAAACTCTGGGGCCAACGTCCTGACTTTC. The encoded protein is CASTLLNSGANVLTF.

This clone was observed a single time. V gene TRBV7-3 combines with J gene TRBJ2-2; TRBD1 agrees at 7 bases. The CDR3 contains 12 residues. Germline CDR1 is SGHTA and CDR2 is FQGTGA. Trimming removed 8 bases from V and 4 bases from J; junction bases left unmatched: 1. For the CDR3, the DNA is TGTGCCAGCCGACAGGGCACCGGGGAGCTGTTTTTT. It codes for CASRQGTGELFF. Together with reference TRBV7-3 and TRBJ2-2, the CDR3 gives the full variable domain: GAGVSQTPSNKVTEKGKYVELRCDPISGHTALYWYRQSLGQGPEFLIYFQGTGAADDSGLPNDRFFAVRPEGSVSTLKIQRTERGDSAVYLCASRQGTGELFFGEGSRLTVL.

This clone was found once. CDR3 region: CALLTQGANYGYTF. Here the CDR3 DNA reads TGTGCCTTACTCACTCAGGGGGCCAACTATGGCTACACCTTC. The chain uses TRBV5-4 and TRBJ1-2; 8 bases line up with TRBD1. The CDR3 runs 14 residues. Germline CDR1 SGHNT, CDR2 YYREEE (reference sequence). V shed 10 bases and J 2 bases; nucleotides not matched to a gene: 10.

This chain links TRBV27 with TRBJ1-5; D unclear. This CDR3 is 13 amino acids long. Trimming left V 2 bases short and J 4 bases short, with 6 bases between. From germline, CDR1 is MNHEY and CDR2 SMNVEV (reference sequence). CDR3 coding DNA: TGTGCCAGCAGTTTACTGGAGAATCAGCCCCAGCATTTT. Amino acid sequence: CASSLLENQPQHF.

The genes are TRBV27 and TRBJ2-7, with 10 bases fitting TRBD1. Germline V gene sequence: CDR1 MNHEY, CDR2 SMNVEV (reference sequence). The J segment lost 3 bases and the V segment lost 10 bases, leaving 9 bases of the junction unmatched. The CDR3 consists of 14 residues. This chain's CDR3 is CATAGTGDLYEQYF. The CDR3 DNA reads TGTGCCACCGCCGGGACAGGGGACCTCTACGAGCAGTACTTC.

The gene calls are TRBV28 and TRBJ2-3; D perhaps matches TRBD2 (6 bases). This CDR3 has 14 amino acids. CDR1 and CDR2 from the germline V gene are MDHEN and SYDVKM. Trimming removed 3 bases from V and 6 bases from J, with 13 bases in between. CDR3 loop: CASSLLAGRDTQYF. The CDR3 DNA follows: TGTGCCAGCAGTTTGTTGGCGGGGAGGGATACGCAGTATTTT.

The sample holds a few counts of this clone. DNA of the CDR3: TGTGCCACCAGCAGGGGACTAGCGGGGGGCCTTCCGTTCTTC. Amino acid sequence: CATSRGLAGGLPFF. The chain uses TRBV15 and TRBJ2-1, with TRBD2 identical over 15 bases. This CDR3 comprises 14 residues. J gave up 15 bases and V 3 bases, and 6 bases lay outside the gene matches. Germline CDR1 and CDR2: LNHNV and YYDKDF (reference sequence).

V and J are TRBV12-3 or TRBV12-4 and TRBJ1-5; D gene ambiguous. The V gene lost 3 bases and the J gene lost 3 bases, with 6 bases spanning the gap. The CDR3 covers 13 residues. This CDR3 reads CASSLRHNQPQHF. The CDR3, as DNA: TGTGCCAGCAGTTTGCGGCACAATCAGCCCCAGCATTTT.

This clone was counted only a few times. The chain employs TRBV10-1 and TRBJ2-2, with D maybe TRBD2 (6 bases). Germline values: CDR1 WNHNN, CDR2 SYGVQD (reference sequence). V lost 3 bases and J lost 2, with 13 bases in between. The CDR3 length is 16 residues. The CDR3 loop is CASSDRGLLNTGELFF. The CDR3 nucleotides are TGCGCCAGCAGTGATCGGGGACTGCTTAACACCGGGGAGCTGTTTTTT.

This rearrangement joins TRBV18 to TRBJ1-1; 7 bases are shared with TRBD1. Looked up from germline, CDR1 is KGHSH and CDR2 is LQKENI. V lost 1 base, J lost 0 bases, and 8 bases stayed unmatched. The CDR3 runs 17 residues. The DNA for the CDR3 is TGTGCCAGCTCACCACGGAGTGTCCAGGGGGTGAACACTGAAGCTTTCTTT. Protein product: CASSPRSVQGVNTEAFF.

The chain is built from TRBV2 and TRBJ2-7, with D possibly TRBD1 on 6 matching bases. The CDR3 is 12 amino acids. Germline CDR1 and CDR2: SNHLY and FYNNEI. The V and J ends lost 5 bases and 5 bases respectively, with 10 bases between them. The CDR3 here is CASSLQGDEQYF. CDR3 nucleotides: TGTGCCAGCAGTCTACAGGGCGACGAGCAGTACTTC.

This sequence joins TRBV6-7 and TRBJ2-7; D unresolved. TRBV6-7 is labeled an ORF, and its function is uncertain. V lost 2 bases and J 7 bases, leaving 9 bases between the germline ends. The CDR3 has 12 residues. For the CDR3, the DNA is TGTGCCAGCAGTTACCCGCAGCGTGAGCAGTACTTC. Amino acid sequence: CASSYPQREQYF.

The genes are TRBV6-5 and TRBJ2-7; the match to TRBD2 covers 11 bases. V lost 7 bases and J lost 2; bases outside the gene matches: 4. Germline CDR1 MNHEY, CDR2 SVGAGI. The CDR3 has 14 amino acids. CDR3 sequence (DNA): TGTGCCAGCAATCCTAGCGGGGGGCCCTACGAGCAGTACTTC. Protein product: CASNPSGGPYEQYF.

The CDR3 sequence is CASSAFGTVVYEQYF. CDR3 DNA: TGTGCCAGCAGTGCATTCGGGACAGTCGTCTACGAGCAGTACTTC. The rearrangement joins TRBV2 to TRBJ2-7; 7 bases are a match to TRBD1. This CDR3 spans 15 amino acids. The V gene end was trimmed by 4 bases and the J gene end by 3 bases; junction bases not matched to a gene: 9. In germline, CDR1 is SNHLY, CDR2 FYNNEI.

CDR3 DNA sequence: TGTGCCACCAGCAGAGATCGGTCTGGGGCCAACGTCCTGACTTTC. Translating gives CATSRDRSGANVLTF. This rearrangement joins TRBV15 to TRBJ2-6; D is unresolved. This CDR3 region has 15 residues. Per germline, CDR1 LNHNV and CDR2 YYDKDF (reference sequence). V was clipped by 0 bases and J by 1 base, with 4 bases between them.

The J gene is TRBJ1-2, the V gene TRBV7-2; D is unresolved. Germline CDR1 is SGHTA and CDR2 is FQGNSA. This CDR3 spans 13 amino acids. The ends were cut back, 3 bases at V and 2 bases at J, with 7 bases in the middle. DNA for the CDR3: TGTGCCAGCAGCTTTAAACAGAACTATGGCTACACCTTC. The encoded protein is CASSFKQNYGYTF.

J is TRBJ2-2 and V is TRBV7-9; D is ambiguous. CDR1 and CDR2 (germline): SEHNR, FQNEAQ (reference sequence). Trimming removed 5 bases from V and 1 base from J, with 14 bases in between. The CDR3 has 16 residues. The CDR3 DNA reads as TGTGCCAGCAGCCCCGAGACACTGAGGAACACCGGGGAGCTGTTTTTT. Amino acid sequence: CASSPETLRNTGELFF. Looking up the rest from reference TRBV7-9 and TRBJ2-2 gives the full variable domain: DTGVSQNPRHKITKRGQNVTFRCDPISEHNRLYWYRQTLGQGPEFLTYFQNEAQLEKSRLLSDRFSAERPKGSFSTLEIQRTEQGDSAMYLCASSPETLRNTGELFFGEGSRLTVL.

V gene TRBV28 combines with J gene TRBJ2-3; a weak D match, TRBD1 (5 bases). The CDR3 runs 14 residues. V lost 6 bases to trimming and J lost 1 base, with 11 bases between them. The V gene's germline CDR1 is MDHEN and CDR2 SYDVKM. The CDR3 DNA sequence: TGTGCCAGCAGCTCAGGGCAGCGCACAGATACGCAGTATTTT. Its protein product is CASSSGQRTDTQYF.

This chain joins TRBV19 and TRBJ2-7, with no clear D. This CDR3 has 13 amino acids. Germline-derived CDR1 and CDR2 are LNHDA and SQIVND (reference sequence). V dropped 5 bases and J dropped 0 bases, with 8 bases sitting between them. CDR3 residues: CASSFDISYEQYF. In DNA form, the CDR3 reads TGTGCCAGTAGTTTTGACATCTCCTACGAGCAGTACTTC.

The table lists this clone with a few counts. The chain combines TRBV3-1 (or the pseudogene TRBV3-2) with TRBJ2-1; maybe TRBD2 (5 bases). Per germline, CDR1 LGHDT and CDR2 YNNKEL (reference sequence). The CDR3 has 13 residues. V gave up 4 bases and J gave up 7 bases, with 11 bases separating them. Written as DNA, the CDR3 is TGTGCCAGCAGCCTAGGACTCTCGAATGAGCAGTTCTTC. Amino acids: CASSLGLSNEQFF.